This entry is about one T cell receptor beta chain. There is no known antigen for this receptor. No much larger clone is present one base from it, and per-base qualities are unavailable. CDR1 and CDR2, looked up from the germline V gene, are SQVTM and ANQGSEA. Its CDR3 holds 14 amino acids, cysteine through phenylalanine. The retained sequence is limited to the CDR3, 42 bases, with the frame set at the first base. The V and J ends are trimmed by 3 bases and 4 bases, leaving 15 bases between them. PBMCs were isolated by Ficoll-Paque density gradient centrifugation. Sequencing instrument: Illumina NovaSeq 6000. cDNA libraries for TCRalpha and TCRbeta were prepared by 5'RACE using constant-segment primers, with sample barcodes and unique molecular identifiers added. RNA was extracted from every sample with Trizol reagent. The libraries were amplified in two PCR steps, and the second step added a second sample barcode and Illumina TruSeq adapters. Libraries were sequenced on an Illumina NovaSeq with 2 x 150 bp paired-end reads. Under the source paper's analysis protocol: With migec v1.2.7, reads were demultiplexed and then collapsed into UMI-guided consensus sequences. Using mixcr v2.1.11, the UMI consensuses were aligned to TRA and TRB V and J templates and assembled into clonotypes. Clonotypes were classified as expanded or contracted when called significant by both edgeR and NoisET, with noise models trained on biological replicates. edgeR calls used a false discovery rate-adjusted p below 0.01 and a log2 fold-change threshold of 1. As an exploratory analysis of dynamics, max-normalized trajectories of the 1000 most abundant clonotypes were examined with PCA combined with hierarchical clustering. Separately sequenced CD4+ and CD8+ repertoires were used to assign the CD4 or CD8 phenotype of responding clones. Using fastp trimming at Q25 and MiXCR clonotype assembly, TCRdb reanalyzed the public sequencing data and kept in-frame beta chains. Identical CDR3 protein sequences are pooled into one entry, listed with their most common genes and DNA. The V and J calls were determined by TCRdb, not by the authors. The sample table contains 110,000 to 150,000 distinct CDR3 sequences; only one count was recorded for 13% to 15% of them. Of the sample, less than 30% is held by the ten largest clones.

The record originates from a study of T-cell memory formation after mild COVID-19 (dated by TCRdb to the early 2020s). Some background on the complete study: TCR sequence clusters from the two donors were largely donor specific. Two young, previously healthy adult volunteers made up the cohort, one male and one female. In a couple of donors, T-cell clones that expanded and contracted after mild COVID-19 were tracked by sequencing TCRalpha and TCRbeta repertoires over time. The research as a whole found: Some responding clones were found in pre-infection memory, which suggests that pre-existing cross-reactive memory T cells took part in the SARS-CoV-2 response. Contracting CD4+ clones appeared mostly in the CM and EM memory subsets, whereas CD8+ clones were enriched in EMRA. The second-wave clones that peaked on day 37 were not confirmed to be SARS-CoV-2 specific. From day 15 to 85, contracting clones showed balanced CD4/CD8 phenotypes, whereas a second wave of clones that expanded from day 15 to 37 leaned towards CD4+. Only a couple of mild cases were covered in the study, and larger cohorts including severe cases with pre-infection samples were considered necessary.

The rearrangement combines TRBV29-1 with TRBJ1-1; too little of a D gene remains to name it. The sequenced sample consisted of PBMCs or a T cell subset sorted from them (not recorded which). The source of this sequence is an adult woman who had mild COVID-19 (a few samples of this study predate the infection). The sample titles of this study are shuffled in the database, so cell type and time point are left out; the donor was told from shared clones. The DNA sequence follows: TGCAGCGTTGATTCCGAGAGCCTCTTCACTGAAGCTTTCTTT. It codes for CSVDSESLFTEAFF.